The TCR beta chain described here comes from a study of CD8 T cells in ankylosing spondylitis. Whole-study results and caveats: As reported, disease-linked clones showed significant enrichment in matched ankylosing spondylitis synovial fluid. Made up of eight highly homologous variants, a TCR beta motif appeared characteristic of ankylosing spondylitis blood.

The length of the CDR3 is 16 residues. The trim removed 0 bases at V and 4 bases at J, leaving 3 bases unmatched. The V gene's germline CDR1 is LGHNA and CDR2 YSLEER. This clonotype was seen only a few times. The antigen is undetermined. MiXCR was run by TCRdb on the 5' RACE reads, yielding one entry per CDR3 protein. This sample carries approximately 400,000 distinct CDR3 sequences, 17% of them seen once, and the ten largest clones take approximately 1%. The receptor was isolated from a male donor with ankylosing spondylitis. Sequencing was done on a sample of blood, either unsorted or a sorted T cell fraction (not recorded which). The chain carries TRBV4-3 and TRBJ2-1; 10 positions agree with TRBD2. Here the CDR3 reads CASSQEWGLAYNEQFF. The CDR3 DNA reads TGCGCCAGCAGCCAAGAATGGGGACTAGCGTACAATGAGCAGTTCTTC.